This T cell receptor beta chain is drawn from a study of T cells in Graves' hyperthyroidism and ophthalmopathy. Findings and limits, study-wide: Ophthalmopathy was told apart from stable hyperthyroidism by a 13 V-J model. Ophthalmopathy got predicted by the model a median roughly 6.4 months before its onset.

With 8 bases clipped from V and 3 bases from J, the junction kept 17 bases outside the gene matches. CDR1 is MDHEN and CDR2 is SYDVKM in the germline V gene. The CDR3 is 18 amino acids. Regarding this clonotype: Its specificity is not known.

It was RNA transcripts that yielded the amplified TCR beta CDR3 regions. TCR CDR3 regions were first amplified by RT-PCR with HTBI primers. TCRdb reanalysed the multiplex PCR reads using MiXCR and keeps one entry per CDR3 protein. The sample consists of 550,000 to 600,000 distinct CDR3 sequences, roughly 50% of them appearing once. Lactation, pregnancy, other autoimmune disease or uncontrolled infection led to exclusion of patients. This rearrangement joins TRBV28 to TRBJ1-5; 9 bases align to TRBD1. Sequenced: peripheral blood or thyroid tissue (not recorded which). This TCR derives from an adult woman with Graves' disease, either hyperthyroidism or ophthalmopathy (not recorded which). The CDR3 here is CASGDRALSSFVNQPQHF. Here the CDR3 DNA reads TGTGCCAGCGGGGACAGGGCCCTTAGCAGTTTCGTCAATCAGCCCCAGCATTTT.